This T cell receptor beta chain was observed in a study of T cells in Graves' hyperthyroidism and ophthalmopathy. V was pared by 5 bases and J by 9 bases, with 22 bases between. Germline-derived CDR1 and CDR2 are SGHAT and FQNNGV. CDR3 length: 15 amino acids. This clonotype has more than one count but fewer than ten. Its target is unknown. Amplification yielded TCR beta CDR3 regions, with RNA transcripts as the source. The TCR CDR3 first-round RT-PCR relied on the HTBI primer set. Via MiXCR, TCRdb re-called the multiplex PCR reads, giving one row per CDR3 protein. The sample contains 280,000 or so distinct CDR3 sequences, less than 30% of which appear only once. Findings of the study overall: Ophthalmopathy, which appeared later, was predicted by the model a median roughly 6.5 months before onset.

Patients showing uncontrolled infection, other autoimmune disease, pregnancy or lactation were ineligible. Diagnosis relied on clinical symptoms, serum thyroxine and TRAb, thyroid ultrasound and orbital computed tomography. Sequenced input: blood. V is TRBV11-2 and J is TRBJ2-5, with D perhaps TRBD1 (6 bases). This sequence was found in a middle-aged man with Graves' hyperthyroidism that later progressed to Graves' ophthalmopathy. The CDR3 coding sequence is TGTGCCAGCAGCCCCTTGTCCCAGGGGCCTACGGCCCAGTACTTC. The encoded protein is CASSPLSQGPTAQYF.